This T cell receptor (beta chain) was documented in a study of regulatory T cells in long-lasting Graves disease. The TCR beta library used iRepertoire HTBI primers with Arm-PCR amplification of CDR3. TCRdb used MiXCR to reprocess the multiplex PCR reads, holding one entry per CDR3 protein. The top ten hold approximately 15% of the sample, which has around 470,000 distinct CDR3 sequences, 14% seen once. The time point here: newly diagnosed GD, antithyroid drugs for less than 3 months. Scientists built the TCR library using RNA that was extracted from PBMCs. The ends were cut back, 0 bases at V and 8 bases at J, with 11 bases in the middle. Germline loops: CDR1 SGDLS, CDR2 YYNGEE. The CDR3 is 13 residues long. This clonotype has a count of ten or more. A further study also used this sample, focusing on T cells in Graves' hyperthyroidism and ophthalmopathy.

The sequenced sample was peripheral blood mononuclear cells (PBMCs), obtained at new diagnosis, from a patient treated with antithyroid drugs. V and J are TRBV9 and TRBJ1-2; D gene uncertain. The receptor was derived from a woman aged 45-59 years with Graves disease. CDR3 sequence: CASSVVDGGGYTF. CDR3 DNA: TGTGCCAGCAGCGTAGTTGATGGCGGAGGCTACACCTTC.